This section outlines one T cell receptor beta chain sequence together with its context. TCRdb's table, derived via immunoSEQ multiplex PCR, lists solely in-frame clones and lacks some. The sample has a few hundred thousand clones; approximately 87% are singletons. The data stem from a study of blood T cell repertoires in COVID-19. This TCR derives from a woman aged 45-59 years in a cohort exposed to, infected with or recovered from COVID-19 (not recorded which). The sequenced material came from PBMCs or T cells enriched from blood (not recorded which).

The CDR3 DNA follows: TGTGCCAGCAGTTACACACAGGGGGCTGTTGGAAACACCATATATTTT. Residues: CASSYTQGAVGNTIYF. The J gene is TRBJ1-3, the V gene TRBV6-5, with TRBD1 matching over 9 bases. CDR1 is MNHEY and CDR2 is SVGAGI in the germline V gene. This CDR3 region has 16 residues. V lost 2 bases and J lost 3; bases outside the gene matches: 5.